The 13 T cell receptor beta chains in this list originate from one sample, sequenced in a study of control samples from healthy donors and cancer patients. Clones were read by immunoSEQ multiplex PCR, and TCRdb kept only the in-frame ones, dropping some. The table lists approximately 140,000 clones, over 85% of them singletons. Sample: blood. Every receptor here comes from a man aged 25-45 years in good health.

CDR3 nucleotide sequence: TGCGCCAGCAGCCGGGGGGAGAGCGTAACATACAATGAGCAGTTCTTC. Its translation is CASSRGESVTYNEQFF. The V gene is TRBV23-1, the J gene TRBJ2-1; 7 nucleotides line up with TRBD2. TRBV23-1 is an ORF for which the function is uncertain. The CDR3 is 16 amino acids. The J segment lost 4 bases and the V segment lost 6 bases, leaving 12 bases of the junction unmatched.

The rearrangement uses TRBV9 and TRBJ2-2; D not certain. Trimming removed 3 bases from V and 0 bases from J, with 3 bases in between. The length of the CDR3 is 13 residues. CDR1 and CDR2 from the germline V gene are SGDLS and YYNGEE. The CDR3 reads CASSASNTGELFF. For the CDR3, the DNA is TGTGCCAGCAGCGCTTCGAACACCGGGGAGCTGTTTTTT. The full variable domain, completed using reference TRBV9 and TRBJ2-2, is DSGVTQTPKHLITATGQRVTLRCSPRSGDLSVYWYQQSLDQGLQFLIQYYNGEERAKGNILERFSAQQFPDLHSELNLSSLELGDSALYFCASSASNTGELFFGEGSRLTVL.

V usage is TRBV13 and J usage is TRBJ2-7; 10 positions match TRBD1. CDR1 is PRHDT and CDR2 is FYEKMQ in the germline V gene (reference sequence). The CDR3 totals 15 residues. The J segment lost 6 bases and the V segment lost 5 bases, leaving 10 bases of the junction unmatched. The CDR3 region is CASSQKGQGLLEQYF. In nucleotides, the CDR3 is TGTGCCAGCAGCCAGAAGGGACAGGGGCTACTCGAGCAGTACTTC.

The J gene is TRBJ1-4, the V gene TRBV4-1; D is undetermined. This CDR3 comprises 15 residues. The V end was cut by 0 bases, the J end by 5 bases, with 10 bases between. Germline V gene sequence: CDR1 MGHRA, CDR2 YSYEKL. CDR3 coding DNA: TGCGCCAGCAGCCAAGAAGTCCTAGAAAATGAAAAACTGTTTTTT. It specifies CASSQEVLENEKLFF.

The CDR3 DNA sequence: TGTGCCACCAGCAGGATAGGACAGGGGAATTCACCCCTCCACTTT. It codes for CATSRIGQGNSPLHF. V is TRBV15 and J is TRBJ1-6; TRBD1 matches at 9 bases. The V gene's germline CDR1 is LNHNV and CDR2 YYDKDF (reference sequence). The CDR3 sequence is 15 residues long. Trimming cost V 3 bases and J 7 bases; bases outside gene matches: 4.

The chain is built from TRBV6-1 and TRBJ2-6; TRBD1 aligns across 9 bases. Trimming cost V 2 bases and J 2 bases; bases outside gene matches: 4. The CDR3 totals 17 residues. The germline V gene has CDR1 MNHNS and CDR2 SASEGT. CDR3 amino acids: CASSETGTGPGANVLTF. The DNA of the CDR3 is TGTGCCAGCAGTGAAACCGGGACAGGGCCTGGGGCCAACGTCCTGACTTTC.

CDR3 DNA sequence: TGTGCCAGCAGTGATGGGGGCAGGGTCTATGGCTACACCTTC. It translates to CASSDGGRVYGYTF. V gene TRBV2 combines with J gene TRBJ1-2, with TRBD1 as a possible D gene (6 bases). V lost 3 bases to trimming and J lost 4 bases, with 12 bases between them. Germline V gives CDR1 SNHLY, CDR2 FYNNEI. The CDR3 has 14 amino acids.

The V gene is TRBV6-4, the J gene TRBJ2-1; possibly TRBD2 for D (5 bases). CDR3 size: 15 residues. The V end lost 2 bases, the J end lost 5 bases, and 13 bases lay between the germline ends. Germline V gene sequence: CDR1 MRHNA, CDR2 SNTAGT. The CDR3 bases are TGTGCCAGCAGTGACGAGGCGGGCGCAAACAATGAGCAGTTCTTC. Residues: CASSDEAGANNEQFF.

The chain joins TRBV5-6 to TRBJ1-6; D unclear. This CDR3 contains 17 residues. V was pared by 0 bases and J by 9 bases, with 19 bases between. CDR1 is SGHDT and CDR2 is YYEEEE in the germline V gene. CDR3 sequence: CASSLVTNPGLGSPLHF. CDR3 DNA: TGTGCCAGCAGCTTGGTGACCAACCCTGGGCTGGGTTCACCCCTCCACTTT.

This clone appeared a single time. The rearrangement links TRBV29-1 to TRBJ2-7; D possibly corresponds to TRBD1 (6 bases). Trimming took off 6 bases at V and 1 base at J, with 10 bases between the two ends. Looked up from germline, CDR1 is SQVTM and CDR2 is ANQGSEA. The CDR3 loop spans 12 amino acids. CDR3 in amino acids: CSVVTGSYEQYF. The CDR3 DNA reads TGCAGCGTCGTAACAGGGTCCTACGAGCAGTACTTC.

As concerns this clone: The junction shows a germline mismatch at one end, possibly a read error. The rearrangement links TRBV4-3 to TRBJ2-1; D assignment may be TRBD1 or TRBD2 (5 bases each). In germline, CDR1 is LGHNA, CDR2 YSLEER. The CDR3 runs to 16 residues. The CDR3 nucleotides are TGCGCCAGCAGCCAAGATGGGGGTAACTCCTACAGTGAGCAGTTCTTC. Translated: CASSQDGGNSYSEQFF.

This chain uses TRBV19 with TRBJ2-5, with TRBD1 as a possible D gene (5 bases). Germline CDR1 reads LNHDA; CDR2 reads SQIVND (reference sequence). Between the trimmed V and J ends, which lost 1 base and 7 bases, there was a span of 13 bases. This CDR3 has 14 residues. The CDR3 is CASSIVSGQGTQYF. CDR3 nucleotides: TGTGCCAGTAGTATAGTTTCAGGTCAGGGGACCCAGTACTTC.

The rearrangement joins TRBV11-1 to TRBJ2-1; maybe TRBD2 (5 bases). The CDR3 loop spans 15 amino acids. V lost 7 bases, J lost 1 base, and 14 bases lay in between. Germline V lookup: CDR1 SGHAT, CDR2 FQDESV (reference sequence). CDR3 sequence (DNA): TGTGCCAGCACCGACGACACTAGGTCCTACAATGAGCAGTTCTTC. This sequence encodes CASTDDTRSYNEQFF.